The rows below give T cell receptor beta chains drawn from one sample of a study of OX40 agonist ivuxolimab in advanced cancers. Method: immunoSEQ multiplex PCR; TCRdb's copy keeps in-frame clones and lacks some. The data show roughly 30,000 clones, roughly nine tenths seen once. The material sequenced was CD4+ or CD8+ T cells sorted from blood, taken in a trial of the OX40 agonist ivuxolimab. The receptors originated from an adult with an advanced solid tumor such as melanoma, head and neck, liver or kidney cancer. The CDR3 runs from the conserved cysteine through the conserved F or W. The D gene is left open where the match is weak. Rows may omit the clone size; those that give it use once, few, many or a size class.

CDR3 DNA: TGCGCCAGCAGCCAAGCTTTCGGCAGGGGGCTCAATGAGCAGTTCTTC; CDR3 protein: CASSQAFGRGLNEQFF; clone size: NA; V gene: TRBV4-1; J gene: TRBJ2-1; D gene: TRBD1
CDR3 DNA: TGTGCCAGCAGCTTACCCCCGGGACAGGCTTTCAACGAGCAGTACTTC; CDR3 protein: CASSLPPGQAFNEQYF; clone size: NA; V gene: TRBV7-9; J gene: TRBJ2-7; D gene: TRBD1
CDR3 DNA: TGTGCCAGCAGCGGGACAGGGGGCACTGAAGCTTTCTTT; CDR3 protein: CASSGTGGTEAFF; clone size: once; V gene: TRBV9; J gene: TRBJ1-1; D gene: TRBD1
CDR3 DNA: TGTGCCAGTAGTATAACTGCCGGGACAGACAATCAGCCCCAGCATTTT; CDR3 protein: CASSITAGTDNQPQHF; clone size: NA; V gene: TRBV19; J gene: TRBJ1-5; D gene: TRBD1
CDR3 DNA: TGTGCCAGCACCACCCTAGGGTTGAGCACCGGGGAGCTGTTTTTT; CDR3 protein: CASTTLGLSTGELFF; clone size: once; V gene: TRBV28; J gene: TRBJ2-2; D gene: NA
CDR3 DNA: TGTGCCAGCAGTTATGCCCCAGGGACAAGTGAAAAACTGTTTTTT; CDR3 protein: CASSYAPGTSEKLFF; clone size: NA; V gene: TRBV6-5; J gene: TRBJ1-4; D gene: NA
CDR3 DNA: TGCGCCAGCAGCCAACAATCACTACAGAGTGAAGCTTTCTTT; CDR3 protein: CASSQQSLQSEAFF; clone size: few; V gene: TRBV4-1; J gene: TRBJ1-1; D gene: NA
CDR3 DNA: TGCGCCAGCAGCTTGTCGTCAGGGGTAAAAGTCGAGCAGTACTTC; CDR3 protein: CASSLSSGVKVEQYF; clone size: NA; V gene: TRBV5-1; J gene: TRBJ2-7; D gene: NA
CDR3 DNA: TGTGCCAGCAGCGTTATTTGCCTCCTTTGGGAGGTCTACGAGCAGTACTTC; CDR3 protein: CASSVICLLWEVYEQYF; clone size: NA; V gene: TRBV7-2; J gene: TRBJ2-7; D gene: NA
CDR3 DNA: TGTGCCAGCAGCGTAGGAGGCGGCACCGGGGAGCTGTTTTTT; CDR3 protein: CASSVGGGTGELFF; clone size: NA; V gene: TRBV9; J gene: TRBJ2-2; D gene: NA
CDR3 DNA: TGTGCCAGCAGCCTCAGGTACAATGAGCAGTTCTTC; CDR3 protein: CASSLRYNEQFF; clone size: NA; V gene: TRBV5-4; J gene: TRBJ2-1; D gene: NA
CDR3 DNA: TGCGCCAGCAGCTACGCGTCCGAGGGAACTGAAGCTTTCTTT; CDR3 protein: CASSYASEGTEAFF; clone size: NA; V gene: TRBV4-1; J gene: TRBJ1-1; D gene: NA
CDR3 DNA: TGCGCCAGCAGCTTAAATCCCTCCTACAATGAGCAGTTCTTC; CDR3 protein: CASSLNPSYNEQFF; clone size: once; V gene: TRBV5-1; J gene: TRBJ2-1; D gene: NA
CDR3 DNA: TGTGCCAGCAGCCAAGATCGAGGGCAGGGGGCAGATACGCAGTATTTT; CDR3 protein: CASSQDRGQGADTQYF; clone size: many; V gene: TRBV4-2; J gene: TRBJ2-3; D gene: TRBD1
CDR3 DNA: TGTGCCAGCAGCCAAGATAGGGTTAGAGAGACCCAGTACTTC; CDR3 protein: CASSQDRVRETQYF; clone size: NA; V gene: TRBV14; J gene: TRBJ2-5; D gene: NA
CDR3 DNA: TGCGCCAGCAGCTTGGGTCCGGACAGCTACGAGCAGTACTTC; CDR3 protein: CASSLGPDSYEQYF; clone size: NA; V gene: TRBV5-1; J gene: TRBJ2-7; D gene: NA
CDR3 DNA: TGTGCCAGCAGTGCCTCGTTGGAGGGACACAATGAGCAGTTCTTC; CDR3 protein: CASSASLEGHNEQFF; clone size: few; V gene: TRBV6-4; J gene: TRBJ2-1; D gene: NA
CDR3 DNA: TGTGCCAGCAGCTCGATTTCGGGGGTGAGGGTTCAAGAGACCCAGTACTTC; CDR3 protein: CASSSISGVRVQETQYF; clone size: NA; V gene: TRBV5-6; J gene: TRBJ2-5; D gene: NA
CDR3 DNA: TGTGCCAGCAGTTTATCACTAGCGGACTACAATGAGCAGTTCTTC; CDR3 protein: CASSLSLADYNEQFF; clone size: few; V gene: TRBV28; J gene: TRBJ2-1; D gene: TRBD2
CDR3 DNA: TGCAGCGTGGGGGGGGTTTCCAATGAGCAGTTCTTC; CDR3 protein: CSVGGVSNEQFF; clone size: few; V gene: TRBV29-1; J gene: TRBJ2-1; D gene: TRBD2
CDR3 DNA: TGTGCCAGCAGTTCCCGGGACAGCGGGCGCACTGAAGCTTTCTTT; CDR3 protein: CASSSRDSGRTEAFF; clone size: NA; V gene: TRBV6-5; J gene: TRBJ1-1; D gene: TRBD1
CDR3 DNA: TGTGCCAGCAGTTTCTCGGGACGGTCGATCGAAAAACTGTTTTTT; CDR3 protein: CASSFSGRSIEKLFF; clone size: NA; V gene: TRBV28; J gene: TRBJ1-4; D gene: NA
CDR3 DNA: TGTGCCAGCAGCGGGAACTGGCGAGAGACCCAGTACTTC; CDR3 protein: CASSGNWRETQYF; clone size: NA; V gene: TRBV2; J gene: TRBJ2-5; D gene: NA
CDR3 DNA: TGCGCCAGCAGCCCTCGGCAGGGAGCGGGAGGGGGGCAGCACAATGAGCAGTTCTTC; CDR3 protein: CASSPRQGAGGGQHNEQFF; clone size: NA; V gene: TRBV4-1; J gene: TRBJ2-1; D gene: TRBD2